The present T cell receptor (beta chain) was sequenced within a study of shared clonotypes between healthy human individuals. Study results and limitations: Relative to memory subsets, naive subsets generally showed larger estimated richness.

CDR1 is GTSNPN, CDR2 SVGIG, per germline (reference sequence). Trimming cost V 8 bases and J 0 bases, with 10 bases left between them. CDR3 length equals 13 residues. Only Caucasian adults living in Nashville, Tennessee made up the donor group. On this clone itself: Its antigen is currently unknown.

Genomic DNA of each subset was evenly split across several immunoSEQ plates. Template for every sorted-subset replicate PCR totaled roughly 200 ng DNA, tens of thousands of T cell genomes. Assay used: immunoSEQ multiplex PCR; TCRdb lists only in-frame clones, some missing. The data contain about 2 million clones, 90% to 95% of them seen just once; the ten biggest clones take up roughly 0.13%. This receptor was taken from a man aged 18-30 years in good health. Input material: naive CD4+ T cells sorted from blood. Subset in this sample: CD45RA+ positively selected. The rearrangement links TRBV30 to TRBJ2-2; D is undetermined. The CDR3 here is CARQYPNTGELFF. CDR3 bases: TGTGCCCGGCAGTACCCGAACACCGGGGAGCTGTTTTTT.